This T cell receptor beta chain is from a study of technical replicates of blood from a handful of donors. This clone has a single count. Sequenced by immunoSEQ multiplex PCR; TCRdb stores in-frame clones only, minus some. The table shows about 84,000 clones, with 95% to 98% occurring only once. This CDR3 is 19 amino acids long. Between the trimmed V and J ends, which lost 5 bases and 0 bases, there was a span of 23 bases. The germline CDR1 and CDR2 sequences are SGHAT and FQNNGV. The material sequenced was T cells isolated from PBMCs. The clonotype originates from a human donor in good health. The chain recombines TRBV11-2 with TRBJ1-5; TRBD1 might be the D (6 bases). The CDR3 protein is CASSLLPRGLNYSNQPQHF. CDR3 DNA sequence: TGTGCCAGCAGCCTTTTACCCAGGGGCCTCAATTATAGCAATCAGCCCCAGCATTTT.